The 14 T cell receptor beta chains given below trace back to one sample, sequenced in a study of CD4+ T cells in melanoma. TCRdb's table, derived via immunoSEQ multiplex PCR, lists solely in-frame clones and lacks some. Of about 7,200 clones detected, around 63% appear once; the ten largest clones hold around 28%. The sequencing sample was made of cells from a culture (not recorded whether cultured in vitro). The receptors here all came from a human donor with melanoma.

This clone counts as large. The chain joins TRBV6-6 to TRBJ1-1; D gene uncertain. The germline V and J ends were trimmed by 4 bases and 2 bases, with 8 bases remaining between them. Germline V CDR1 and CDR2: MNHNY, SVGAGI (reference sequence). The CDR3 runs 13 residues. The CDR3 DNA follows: TGTGCCAGCAGTTGGGTGGTAAACACTGAAGCTTTCTTT. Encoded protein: CASSWVVNTEAFF.

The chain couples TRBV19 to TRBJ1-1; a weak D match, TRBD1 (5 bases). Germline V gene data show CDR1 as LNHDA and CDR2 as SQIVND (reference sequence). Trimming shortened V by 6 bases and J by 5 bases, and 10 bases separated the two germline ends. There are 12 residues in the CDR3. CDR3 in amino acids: CASSTRATEAFF. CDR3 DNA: TGTGCCAGTAGCACCAGGGCAACTGAAGCTTTCTTT.

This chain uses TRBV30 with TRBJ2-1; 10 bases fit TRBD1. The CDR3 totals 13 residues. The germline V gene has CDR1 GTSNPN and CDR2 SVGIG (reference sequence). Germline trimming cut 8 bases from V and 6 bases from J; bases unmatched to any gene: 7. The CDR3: CAGQGDSFNEQFF. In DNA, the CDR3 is TGTGCCGGACAGGGGGATTCGTTCAATGAGCAGTTCTTC.

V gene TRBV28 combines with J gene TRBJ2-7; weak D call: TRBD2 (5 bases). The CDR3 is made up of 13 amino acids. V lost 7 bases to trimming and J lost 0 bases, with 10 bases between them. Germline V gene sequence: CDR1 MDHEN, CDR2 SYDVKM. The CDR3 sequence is CASKGEPSYEQYF. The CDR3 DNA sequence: TGTGCCAGCAAGGGAGAACCCTCCTACGAGCAGTACTTC.

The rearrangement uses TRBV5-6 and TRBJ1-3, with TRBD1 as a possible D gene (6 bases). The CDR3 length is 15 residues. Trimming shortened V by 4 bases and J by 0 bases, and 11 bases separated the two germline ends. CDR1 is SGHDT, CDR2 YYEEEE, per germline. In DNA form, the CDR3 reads TGTGCCAGCAGCCCGGACAGATTCTCTGGAAACACCATATATTTT. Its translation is CASSPDRFSGNTIYF.

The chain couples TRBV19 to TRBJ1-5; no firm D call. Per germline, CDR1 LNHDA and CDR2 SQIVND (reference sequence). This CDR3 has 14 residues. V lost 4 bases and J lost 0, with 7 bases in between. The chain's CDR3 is CASSTLDSNQPQHF. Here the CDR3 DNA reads TGTGCCAGTAGTACCTTGGATAGCAATCAGCCCCAGCATTTT.

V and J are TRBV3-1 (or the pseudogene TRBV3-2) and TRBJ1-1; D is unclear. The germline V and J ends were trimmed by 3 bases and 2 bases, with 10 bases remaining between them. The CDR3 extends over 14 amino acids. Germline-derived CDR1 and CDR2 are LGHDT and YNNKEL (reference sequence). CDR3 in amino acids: CASSQTLGNTEAFF. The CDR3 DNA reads TGTGCCAGCAGCCAGACCCTTGGTAACACTGAAGCTTTCTTT.

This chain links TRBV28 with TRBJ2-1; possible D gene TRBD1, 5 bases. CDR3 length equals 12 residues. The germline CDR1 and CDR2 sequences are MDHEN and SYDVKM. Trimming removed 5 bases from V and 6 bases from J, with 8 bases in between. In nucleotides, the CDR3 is TGTGCCAGCAGTGCGACAGTCAATGAGCAGTTCTTC. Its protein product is CASSATVNEQFF.

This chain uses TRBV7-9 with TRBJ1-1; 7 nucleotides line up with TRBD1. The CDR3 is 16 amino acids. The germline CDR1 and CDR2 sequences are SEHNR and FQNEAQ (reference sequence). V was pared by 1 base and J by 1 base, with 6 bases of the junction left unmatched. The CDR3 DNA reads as TGTGCCAGCAGCTTAGGGGCCGGGACAGCGAACACTGAAGCTTTCTTT. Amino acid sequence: CASSLGAGTANTEAFF.

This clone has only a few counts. CDR3 in DNA: TGTGCCAGCAGCGCCGGGACAGGGTTCGGTCAAGCCAAAAACATTCAGTACTTC. As protein: CASSAGTGFGQAKNIQYF. The chain links TRBV13 to TRBJ2-4; 9 positions match TRBD1. The CDR3 contains 18 residues. The germline CDR1 and CDR2 sequences are PRHDT and FYEKMQ (reference sequence). V lost 5 bases to trimming and J lost 0 bases; unmatched junction nucleotides: 11. Combining the CDR3 with reference TRBV13 and TRBJ2-4 gives the whole variable domain AAGVIQSPRHLIKEKRETATLKCYPIPRHDTVYWYQQGPGQDPQFLISFYEKMQSDKGSIPDRFSAQQFSDYHSELNMSSLELGDSALYFCASSAGTGFGQAKNIQYFGAGTRLSVL.

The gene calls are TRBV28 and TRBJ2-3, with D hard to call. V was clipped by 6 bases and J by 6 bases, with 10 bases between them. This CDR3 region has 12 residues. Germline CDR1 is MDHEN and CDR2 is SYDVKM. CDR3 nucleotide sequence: TGTGCCAGCAGCGAACTGGACGATACGCAGTATTTT. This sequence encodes CASSELDDTQYF.

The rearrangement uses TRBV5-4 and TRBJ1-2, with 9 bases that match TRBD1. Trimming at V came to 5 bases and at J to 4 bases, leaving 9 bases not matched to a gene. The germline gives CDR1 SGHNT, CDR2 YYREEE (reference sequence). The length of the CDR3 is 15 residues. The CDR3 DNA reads TGTGCCAGCAGTTTCACAGGGGGCAGCAGCTATGGCTACACCTTC. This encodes CASSFTGGSSYGYTF.

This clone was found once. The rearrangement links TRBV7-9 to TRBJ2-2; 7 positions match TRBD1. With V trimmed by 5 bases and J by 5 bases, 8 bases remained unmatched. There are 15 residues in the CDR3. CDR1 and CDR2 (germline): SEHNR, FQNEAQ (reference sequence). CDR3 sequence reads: CASSLGQGETGELFF. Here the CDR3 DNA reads TGTGCCAGCAGCCTCGGGCAGGGGGAGACCGGGGAGCTGTTTTTT.

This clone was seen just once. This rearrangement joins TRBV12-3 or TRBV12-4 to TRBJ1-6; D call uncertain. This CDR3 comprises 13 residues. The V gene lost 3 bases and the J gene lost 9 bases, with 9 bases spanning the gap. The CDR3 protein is CASSFVVSSPLHF. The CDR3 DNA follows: TGTGCCAGCAGTTTCGTAGTAAGTTCACCCCTCCACTTT.